The entry below gives a single T cell receptor (beta chain) sequence along with its context. The antigen remains undetermined. TCRdb used MiXCR to reprocess the RT-PCR reads, holding one entry per CDR3 protein. Of roughly 650,000 distinct CDR3 sequences listed, about 15% are singletons. This specimen comes from a study of response to subunit inactivated influenza vaccine. Study-wide results and caveats: Only a handful of new T cells, the authors suggested, are recruited with each seasonal influenza vaccination.

Material: PBMCs from blood, obtained around two weeks before vaccination. The sequence was collected from a man aged 45-60 years who received an inactivated influenza vaccine.

This chain's CDR3 is CASSFTSYTGELFF. CDR3 DNA: TGTGCCAGCAGCTTTACATCATACACCGGGGAGCTGTTTTTT. The rearrangement joins TRBV7-2 to TRBJ2-2; no reliable D call. The CDR3 extends over 14 amino acids. CDR1 and CDR2 from the germline V gene are SGHTA and FQGNSA. The V and J ends lost 3 bases and 3 bases respectively, with 8 bases between them.